This TCR beta chain came from a study of response to subunit inactivated influenza vaccine (dated by TCRdb to the late 2010s). At the level of the whole study: The study used deep quantitative T cell receptor repertoire profiling to track responses to a trivalent subunit inactivated influenza vaccine.

This clonotype has at least ten counts. Its antigen specificity is not known. The sample holds no much larger clone one base away, and base qualities are not on file. The CDR3, cysteine through phenylalanine, is 15 amino acids long. The CDR3 DNA has 45 bases and is translated from base 1. V drops 2 bases and J drops 4 bases, leaving 13 bases in between. CDR1 is given as SGHDT and CDR2 as YYEEEE, both from the germline V gene. Library prep was done by RT-PCR. The instrument given in TCRdb is Illumina HiSeq 2500. TCRdb trimmed public reads at Q25 via fastp, called clones via MiXCR and kept in-frame beta chains. A single entry per CDR3 protein holds the most common genes and DNA from its merged rows. This sample comprises under 800,000 distinct CDR3 sequences, about 15% of them detected only once. Of the sample, 5.5% to 7% is held by the ten largest clones. Overall results and qualifications from the work: The authors suggested that each seasonal influenza vaccination may recruit only a limited number of new T cells.

The TCR comes from a man aged 50 to 60 who received an inactivated influenza vaccine. Donor details come from another sample of the same person, matched by shared clones. This sample comprised PBMCs from blood, obtained around 15 days before vaccination. The rearranged chain carries TRBV5-6 and TRBJ2-1; TRBD2 is a possible D gene, resting on 7 matching bases. The nucleotide sequence is TGTGCCAGCAGCTTTGGCGGGGGCCAATACAATGAGCAGTTCTTC. It codes for CASSFGGGQYNEQFF.